This T cell receptor (beta chain) was identified in a study of blood T cell repertoires in COVID-19. Study background: Donors in the United States, Italy and Spain gave samples during acute or convalescent COVID-19. T cells, B-cell-depleted T cells, or PBMCs provided the cDNA or gDNA that served as material.

As handled by the study authors: From reference gene primer amplification, estimates of nucleated cell counts were derived. TCRdb's copy holds only in-frame clones and misses some; the assay was immunoSEQ multiplex PCR. The V and J calls and the clone size are those of that table, but D and trimming were determined from the DNA. The sample contains 200,000 to 250,000 clones, under 90% of which appear only once. V was clipped by 5 bases and J by 4 bases; unmatched bases: 11. The CDR3 runs 17 residues. CDR1 is SGHNT and CDR2 is YYREEE in the germline V gene (reference sequence). This clonotype originated in a woman older than 75 with active or convalescent COVID-19. J is TRBJ2-3 and V is TRBV5-4; 12 bases align to TRBD2. The sample was peripheral blood. Written as DNA, the CDR3 is TGTGCCAGCAGGGCCGAGACTAGCGGGAGAAGTCCAGATACGCAGTATTTT. As protein: CASRAETSGRSPDTQYF.